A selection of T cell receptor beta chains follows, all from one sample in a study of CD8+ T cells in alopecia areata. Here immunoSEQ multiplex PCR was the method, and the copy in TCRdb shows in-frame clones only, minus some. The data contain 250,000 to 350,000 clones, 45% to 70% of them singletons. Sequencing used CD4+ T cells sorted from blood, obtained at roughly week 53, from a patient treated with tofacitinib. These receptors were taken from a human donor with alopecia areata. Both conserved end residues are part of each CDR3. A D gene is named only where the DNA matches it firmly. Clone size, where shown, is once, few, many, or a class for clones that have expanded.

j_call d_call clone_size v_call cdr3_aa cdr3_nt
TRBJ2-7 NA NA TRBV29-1 CSVGVSSGEQYF TGCAGCGTTGGGGTGTCCAGCGGCGAGCAGTACTTC
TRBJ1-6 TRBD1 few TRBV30 CAWSDPLTGRYNSPLHF TGTGCCTGGAGTGACCCTCTGACAGGGCGGTATAATTCACCCCTCCACTTT
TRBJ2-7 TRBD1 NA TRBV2 CASGGQGAMYEQYF TGTGCCAGCGGAGGACAGGGGGCGATGTACGAGCAGTACTTC
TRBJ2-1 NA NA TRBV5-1 CASARGNEQFF TGCGCCAGCGCCAGGGGCAATGAGCAGTTCTTC
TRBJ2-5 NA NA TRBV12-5 CASGLEYTETQYF TGTGCTAGTGGCCTGGAGTATACTGAGACCCAGTACTTC
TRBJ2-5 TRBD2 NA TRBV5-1 CASSQQSGGYKTQYF TGCGCCAGCAGCCAACAGAGCGGGGGTTACAAGACCCAGTACTTC
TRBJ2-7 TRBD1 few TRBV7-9 CASSLGTGDHEQYF TGTGCCAGCAGCTTAGGGACAGGGGATCACGAGCAGTACTTC
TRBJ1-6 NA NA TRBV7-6 CASSFRQANSPLHF TGTGCCAGCAGCTTTAGACAGGCAAATTCACCCCTCCACTTT
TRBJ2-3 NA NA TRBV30 CAWARGDTQYF TGTGCCTGGGCCAGAGGAGATACGCAGTATTTT
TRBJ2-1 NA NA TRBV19 CASSSQVNEQFF TGTGCCAGTAGTTCACAAGTTAATGAGCAGTTCTTC
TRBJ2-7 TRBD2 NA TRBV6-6 CASSVGLESEQYF TGTGCCAGCAGTGTGGGACTAGAAAGTGAGCAGTACTTC
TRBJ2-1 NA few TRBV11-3 CASSLETNEQFF TGTGCCAGCAGCTTAGAAACGAATGAGCAGTTCTTC
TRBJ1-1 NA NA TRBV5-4 CASSLGGVWTEAFF TGTGCCAGCAGCTTGGGAGGGGTTTGGACTGAAGCTTTCTTT
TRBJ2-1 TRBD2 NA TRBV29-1 CSVAEAGGPNEQFF TGCAGCGTCGCCGAAGCGGGGGGGCCCAATGAGCAGTTCTTC
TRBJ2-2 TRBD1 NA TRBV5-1 CASSLGQGNTGEPFF TGCGCCAGCAGCTTGGGACAGGGGAACACCGGGGAGCCGTTTTTT
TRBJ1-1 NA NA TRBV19 CASTKGGLGPEAFF TGTGCCAGTACCAAAGGAGGTCTCGGCCCTGAAGCTTTCTTT
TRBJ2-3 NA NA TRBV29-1 CSAVAATDTQYF TGCAGCGCTGTTGCGGCCACAGATACGCAGTATTTT
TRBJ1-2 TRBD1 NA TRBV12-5 CAETGLSVGYTF TGTGCGGAGACAGGGTTAAGTGTTGGCTACACCTTC
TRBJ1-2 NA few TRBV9 CASSVSSFYGYTF TGTGCCAGCAGCGTGAGTTCCTTCTATGGCTACACCTTC
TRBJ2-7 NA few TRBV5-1 CASSSGPLRYEQYF TGCGCCAGCAGCTCCGGGCCCCTGCGCTACGAGCAGTACTTC
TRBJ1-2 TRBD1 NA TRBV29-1 CSVETGANGYTF TGCAGCGTAGAGACAGGGGCCAATGGCTACACCTTC
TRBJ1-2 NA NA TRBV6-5 CASSPGLYGYTF TGTGCCAGCAGCCCGGGGCTCTATGGCTACACCTTC
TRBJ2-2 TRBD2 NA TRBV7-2 CASSPEAAGGGNTGELFF TGTGCCAGCAGCCCGGAAGCTGCGGGCGGGGGAAACACCGGGGAGCTGTTTTTT
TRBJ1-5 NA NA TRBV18 CASSPELDQPQHF TGTGCCAGCTCACCAGAGCTCGATCAGCCCCAGCATTTT
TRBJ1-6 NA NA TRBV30 CAWNRVNSPLHF TGTGCCTGGAACAGGGTTAATTCACCCCTCCACTTT
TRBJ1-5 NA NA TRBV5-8 CASSPGAVVNQPQHF TGTGCCAGCAGCCCGGGGGCGGTCGTTAATCAGCCCCAGCATTTT
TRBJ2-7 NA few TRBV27 CASSLLWGEQYF TGTGCCAGCAGCTTACTGTGGGGGGAGCAGTACTTC
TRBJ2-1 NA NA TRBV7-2 CASSQGVGEQFF TGTGCCAGCAGCCAGGGAGTGGGTGAGCAGTTCTTC
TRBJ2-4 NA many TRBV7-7 CASSHWTAKNIQYF TGTGCTAGCAGCCACTGGACAGCCAAAAACATTCAGTACTTC
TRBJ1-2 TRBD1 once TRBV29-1 CSVVQGFRYGYTF TGCAGCGTCGTACAGGGGTTTAGGTATGGCTACACCTTC
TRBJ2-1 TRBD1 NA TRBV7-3 CASSRGQAEAQFF TGTGCCAGCAGCCGGGGACAGGCCGAAGCGCAGTTCTTC
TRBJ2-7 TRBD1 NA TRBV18 CASSPGTASYEQYF TGTGCCAGCTCCCCCGGGACAGCCTCCTACGAGCAGTACTTC